Shown below are 9 T cell receptor beta chains from a single sample sequenced in a study of response to subunit inactivated influenza vaccine. A single record per CDR3 protein comes from TCRdb applying MiXCR to the RT-PCR reads. The table includes approximately 530,000 distinct CDR3 sequences, more than 7% detected once. The sample was PBMCs from blood, taken around 25 months after vaccination. Receptor source: a man between 50 and 69 years old who received an inactivated influenza vaccine.

This clonotype was observed at least ten times. The rearrangement links TRBV6-2 or TRBV6-3 to TRBJ1-2; the D gene is possibly TRBD1 (5 bases). This CDR3 has 15 residues. CDR1 and CDR2 (germline): MNHEY, SVGEGT. Trimming removed 5 bases from V and 4 bases from J, with 17 bases in between. The CDR3 region is CASSKNPRDSYGYTF. In nucleotides, the CDR3 is TGTGCCAGCAGTAAGAACCCCAGGGATAGCTATGGCTACACCTTC.

There are a few counts of this clonotype. The gene calls are TRBV19 and TRBJ1-1, with D tentatively TRBD1 (5 bases). The CDR3 has 14 amino acids. Trimming stripped 4 bases from V and 3 bases from J, with 12 bases between. The V gene's germline CDR1 is LNHDA and CDR2 SQIVND (reference sequence). CDR3 residues: CASSKPREYTEAFF. In nucleotides, the CDR3 is TGTGCCAGTAGTAAACCCAGGGAATACACTGAAGCTTTCTTT.

This sequence joins TRBV14 and TRBJ2-5; maybe TRBD2 (5 bases). Between the trimmed V and J ends, which lost 3 bases and 2 bases, there was a span of 10 bases. This CDR3 contains 14 residues. Looked up from germline, CDR1 is SGHDN and CDR2 is FVKESK. The CDR3 reads CASSQRELQETQYF. The DNA of the CDR3 is TGTGCCAGCAGCCAGAGGGAATTACAAGAGACCCAGTACTTC.

There are many counts of this clonotype. V usage is TRBV20-1 and J usage is TRBJ2-5; no firm D call. The CDR3 extends over 12 amino acids. V shed 0 bases and J shed 3 bases, with 5 bases lying between them. CDR1 is DFQATT and CDR2 is SNEGSKA in the germline V gene (reference sequence). CDR3 sequence: CSARDRKETQYF. The CDR3, as DNA: TGCAGTGCTAGAGATCGGAAAGAGACCCAGTACTTC.

This clonotype was observed a handful of times. Given the absence of the conserved phenylalanine or tryptophan at the CDR3 end, a read error is likely. The genes are TRBV20-1 and TRBJ2-7, with unresolved D. This CDR3 region has 11 residues. With 0 bases removed from V and 2 bases from J, the gap between germline ends came to 2 bases. Germline V gene sequence: CDR1 DFQATT, CDR2 SNEGSKA (reference sequence). The CDR3 DNA reads as TGCAGTGCTAGAGACCCCTACGAGCAGTACTCC. Translated, it gives CSARDPYEQYS.

This clonotype was picked up a small number of times. The chain has TRBV4-1 and TRBJ1-1; tentative D call: TRBD1 (6 bases). Per germline, CDR1 MGHRA and CDR2 YSYEKL. The length of the CDR3 is 14 residues. V was shortened by 8 bases and J by 1 base, with 14 bases between the two germline ends. For the CDR3, the DNA is TGCGCCAGCTCCACACGGACAGAGAACACTGAAGCTTTCTTT. It is translated as CASSTRTENTEAFF.

The chain has TRBV6-2 or TRBV6-3 and TRBJ2-6; the D gene is possibly TRBD1 (5 bases). Germline V CDR1 and CDR2: MNHEY, SVGEGT. The CDR3 runs 18 residues. V lost 5 bases to trimming and J lost 3 bases, with 20 bases between them. The DNA for the CDR3 is TGTGCCAGCAGTAAAACAGGTCTTGGATTCCGTGGGGCCAACGTCCTGACTTTC. Its protein is CASSKTGLGFRGANVLTF.

This clonotype showed up just a few times. The CDR3: CASSPWDRHSGNTIYF. Here the CDR3 DNA reads TGTGCCAGCAGCCCCTGGGACAGACACTCTGGAAACACCATATATTTT. The chain combines TRBV7-9 with TRBJ1-3; 7 bases align to TRBD1. CDR3 length equals 16 residues. Germline V gene sequence: CDR1 SEHNR, CDR2 FQNEAQ (reference sequence). V lost 5 bases and J lost 0; bases outside the gene matches: 7.

At least ten counts were recorded for this clonotype. The chain uses TRBV10-3 and TRBJ2-2; D is perhaps TRBD1 (5 bases). Per germline, CDR1 ENHRY and CDR2 SYGVKD. Deletions cut 5 bases from V and 4 bases from J, with 14 bases between. The CDR3 runs to 15 residues. CDR3 coding DNA: TGTGCCATCAGTTCCCAGGGTCCCCTCACCGGGGAGCTGTTTTTT. Its protein is CAISSQGPLTGELFF.